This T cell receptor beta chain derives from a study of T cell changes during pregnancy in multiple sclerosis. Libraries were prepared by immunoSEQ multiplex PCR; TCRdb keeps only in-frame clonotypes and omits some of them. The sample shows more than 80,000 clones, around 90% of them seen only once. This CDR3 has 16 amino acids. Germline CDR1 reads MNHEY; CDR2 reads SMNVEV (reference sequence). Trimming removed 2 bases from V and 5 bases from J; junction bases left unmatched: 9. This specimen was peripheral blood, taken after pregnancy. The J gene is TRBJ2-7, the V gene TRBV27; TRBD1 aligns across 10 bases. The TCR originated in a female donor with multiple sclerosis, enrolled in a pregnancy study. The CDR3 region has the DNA TGTGCCAGCAGTTTACGCTGGGGACAGGGGCTTCACGAGCAGTACTTC. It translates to CASSLRWGQGLHEQYF.